This TCR beta chain was identified in a study of OX40 agonist ivuxolimab in advanced cancers. A note on the overall study: The costimulatory receptor OX40 (CD134) was targeted by ivuxolimab, a fully human IgG2 agonistic monoclonal antibody. Intravenous ivuxolimab was administered to patients every 2 weeks at six dose levels: 0.01, 0.1, 0.3, 1.5, 3 and 10 mg/kg. Of the approximately 50 dose-escalation patients, hepatocellular carcinoma was present in approximately 20, melanoma in some 15, renal cell carcinoma in 9 and head and neck cancer in 9. In the dose-escalation cohort, 82.7% of patients were male, and the mean age was around 60 years, with a range of 23 to 79. Prior anti-PD-1, anti-PD-L1 or anti-CTLA-4 therapy was permitted, and 30% to 45% of dose-escalation patients had received checkpoint inhibitors. Partial responses occurred in three dose-escalation patients: two with cutaneous melanoma and one with hepatocellular carcinoma. Peripheral TCRbeta sequencing aimed to test whether ivuxolimab altered TCR sequence diversity and caused clonal T-cell expansion. The paper reports the monotherapy dose-escalation portion (N of about 54 patients) of the phase I ivuxolimab trial. The research as a whole found: Low levels of normalized T-cell clonal expansion were also seen in some nonresponding patients. After ivuxolimab, more expanded clones were found on average in CD8+ T cells than in CD4+ T cells. At doses from 0.1 to 3.0 mg/kg, clonal expansion was seen in both CD4+ and CD8+ blood T cells between baseline and week 6. The antigen specificity of the peripheral T cells that underwent clonal expansion was not determined. In partial responders in the 0.1-3.0 mg/kg groups, normalized peripheral clonal expansion was found to be among the lowest, especially among CD8+ T cells.

Genomic DNA was extracted from sorted cells for sequencing of the TCRbeta CDR3 region. The immunoSEQ Assay was used for sequencing of TCRbeta CDR3 regions. Held by TCRdb, this immuneACCESS table contains in-frame sequences only and omits some clones. Under half of the omission traces to an unresolved V gene where checked; the cause of the rest is unknown. Present in this sample are around 69,000 clones, around 89% of which were seen just once. The top ten clones comprise roughly 4.2% of the sample. Notes on this clone: The antigen it binds to is not known. No much larger clone is present one base from it, and per-base qualities are unavailable.

The trial excluded patients who had a history of autoimmune disease or who were on systemic immunosuppression. Peripheral blood for TCR sequencing was collected from all dose cohorts at baseline, on cycle 4 day 1, and on cycle 7 day 1. Samples were obtained from an open-label, multicenter, first-in-human phase I dose-escalation trial of ivuxolimab. Adults with locally advanced or metastatic melanoma, renal cell, hepatocellular, or head and neck squamous cell carcinoma were enrolled in the trial. Before TCR sequencing, CD4+ T cells and CD8+ T cells were sorted from peripheral blood as separate populations. Cut back by 5 bases and 5 bases, the V and J ends lie 13 bases apart. Counted from cysteine to phenylalanine, this CDR3 has 13 amino acids. Of the read, only the CDR3 DNA is kept; its 39 bases are in frame from base 1. CDR1 and CDR2, looked up from the germline V gene, are MDHEN and SYDVKM.

This TCR came from an adult with an advanced solid tumor such as melanoma, head and neck, liver or kidney cancer. The chain is encoded by TRBV28 joined to TRBJ2-7, and the D gene may be TRBD2, 6 bases matching. Specimen: CD4+ or CD8+ T cells sorted from blood, collected in a trial of the OX40 agonist ivuxolimab. The sequenced DNA is TGTGCCAGCAGTCTCGGGGGACCGAACGAGCAGTACTTC. Its translation is CASSLGGPNEQYF.